The 14 T cell receptor beta chains presented below share a single source sample, sequenced in a study of blood T cell repertoires in COVID-19 (TCRdb year 2020). Library generation was performed with the immunoSEQ multiplex PCR assay. TCRdb took over this immuneACCESS table, retaining in-frame rearrangements with V and J assigned. Such tables are incomplete; in checked studies, under half of the missing clones stem from an unresolved V gene, and the remainder is unexplained. Within this sample are 160,000 or so clones, with approximately 80% of them counted one time only. Jointly, the top ten make up approximately 3.6% of the sample. Material for sequencing was PBMCs or T cells enriched from blood (not recorded which). The receptors come from a woman aged 55-69 years who had recovered from COVID-19.

V gene TRBV19 combines with J gene TRBJ2-5; 11 bases agree with TRBD2. Unmatched junction bases numbered 1, after V lost 4 bases and J lost 3 bases. The CDR3 sequence is 14 residues long. CDR1 and CDR2 from the germline V gene are LNHDA and SQIVND (reference sequence). CDR3: CASSKTSGEETQYF. The CDR3 coding sequence is TGTGCCAGTAGTAAGACTAGCGGGGAAGAGACCCAGTACTTC.

In this sample, this clone turned up once. The chain uses TRBV24-1 and TRBJ2-1; D perhaps matches TRBD2 (5 bases). Looked up from germline, CDR1 is KGHDR and CDR2 is SFDVKD. V was shortened by 8 bases and J by 4 bases, with 14 bases between the two germline ends. This CDR3 is built from 14 residues. CDR3 DNA: TGTGCCACCATTCCGGGATATAGGTACAATGAGCAGTTCTTC. This codes for CATIPGYRYNEQFF.

The chain has TRBV19 and TRBJ2-5, with 12 positions matching TRBD2. Germline CDR1 reads LNHDA; CDR2 reads SQIVND (reference sequence). Germline trimming cut 0 bases from V and 3 bases from J; bases unmatched to any gene: 8. The CDR3 consists of 18 residues. DNA for the CDR3: TGTGCCAGTAGTATAGATCCCATTCGGACTAGCGGGGAAGAGACCCAGTACTTC. Protein sequence: CASSIDPIRTSGEETQYF.

The chain uses TRBV11-3 and TRBJ2-1, with D possibly being TRBD2 (6 bases). Germline CDR1 reads SGHNT; CDR2 reads YENEEA. The V gene lost 3 bases and the J gene lost 7 bases, with 13 bases spanning the gap. The CDR3 runs 14 residues. The CDR3 here is CASSFYGGANEQFF. Written as DNA, the CDR3 is TGTGCCAGCAGCTTCTATGGAGGGGCAAATGAGCAGTTCTTC.

The rearrangement uses TRBV5-4 and TRBJ1-3, with a weak D call TRBD1 (5 bases). Trimming took 4 bases from V and 0 from J, leaving 17 bases between them. CDR3 size: 17 residues. Germline CDR1 and CDR2: SGHNT and YYREEE (reference sequence). CDR3 in DNA: TGTGCCAGCAGCCCTGGGGGGAGGGCCCTCTCTGGAAACACCATATATTTT. Translation gives CASSPGGRALSGNTIYF.

V usage is TRBV11-3 and J usage is TRBJ2-1; unclear D gene. The length of the CDR3 is 13 residues. The V gene's germline CDR1 is SGHNT and CDR2 YENEEA. Trimming removed 3 bases at V and 2 bases at J, with 5 bases between. The CDR3 reads CASSLGTYNEQFF. CDR3 in DNA: TGTGCCAGCAGCTTGGGCACCTACAATGAGCAGTTCTTC.

The chain uses TRBV27 and TRBJ2-7; D perhaps matches TRBD1 (5 bases). The CDR3 totals 15 residues. Germline V gene sequence: CDR1 MNHEY, CDR2 SMNVEV (reference sequence). V lost 5 bases and J 3 bases, leaving 17 bases between the germline ends. The CDR3 sequence is CASSHHSGYYYEQYF. DNA for the CDR3: TGTGCCAGCAGTCATCACTCAGGGTATTACTACGAGCAGTACTTC.

This chain joins TRBV18 and TRBJ2-5; 8 positions agree with TRBD1. Germline V gives CDR1 KGHSH, CDR2 LQKENI. Unmatched junction bases numbered 16, after V lost 6 bases and J lost 4 bases. CDR3 length: 17 amino acids. CDR3 residues: CASSPTGQDPAGETQYF. CDR3 DNA: TGTGCCAGCTCTCCTACGGGACAGGACCCCGCCGGAGAGACCCAGTACTTC. The whole variable domain, remainder taken from reference TRBV18 and TRBJ2-5, is NAGVMQNPRHLVRRRGQEARLRCSPMKGHSHVYWYRQLPEEGLKFMVYLQKENIIDESGMPKERFSAEFPKEGPSILRIQQVVRGDSAAYFCASSPTGQDPAGETQYFGPGTRLLVL.

The J gene is TRBJ1-1, the V gene TRBV2; perhaps TRBD1 as D (6 bases). Germline values: CDR1 SNHLY, CDR2 FYNNEI. Trimming cost V 4 bases and J 1 base, with 16 bases left between them. The CDR3 is 16 residues long. CDR3 coding DNA: TGTGCCAGCAGTGCAAGAGAGGCAGGGGAGAACACTGAAGCTTTCTTT. Protein product: CASSAREAGENTEAFF.

J is TRBJ2-7 and V is TRBV13, with D possibly being TRBD2 (5 bases). The CDR3 contains 14 residues. With 2 bases removed from V and 4 bases from J, the gap between germline ends came to 12 bases. The germline V gene encodes CDR1 PRHDT and CDR2 FYEKMQ (reference sequence). The CDR3 here is CASSLKPTSYEQYF. DNA of the CDR3: TGTGCCAGCAGCTTAAAACCCACTAGTTACGAGCAGTACTTC.

In its sample, this clone was seen a few times. The genes are TRBV7-9 and TRBJ2-7; 7 bases agree with TRBD1. V was clipped by 4 bases and J by 0 bases; unmatched bases: 3. The CDR3 spans 14 residues. Germline CDR1 is SEHNR and CDR2 is FQNEAQ (reference sequence). In DNA form, the CDR3 reads TGTGCCAGCAGCTCCTGGGACAGCTCCTACGAGCAGTACTTC. Its translation is CASSSWDSSYEQYF.

J is TRBJ1-1 and V is TRBV14, with D hard to call. CDR3 length: 13 amino acids. Trimming took off 2 bases at V and 1 base at J, with 5 bases between the two ends. From germline, CDR1 is SGHDN and CDR2 FVKESK. As DNA, the CDR3 is TGTGCCAGCAGCCAATTACAGAACACTGAAGCTTTCTTT. The encoded protein is CASSQLQNTEAFF.

As concerns this clone: One junction end does not reproduce the germline sequence, and a read error may be involved. The rearrangement links TRBV6-5 to TRBJ1-2; no reliable D call. The CDR3 has 13 residues. Germline V gives CDR1 MNHEY, CDR2 SVGAGI. CDR3 sequence: CASSYGIDYGYTF. The CDR3 DNA reads TGTGCCAGCAGTTATGGTATTGACTACGGCTACACCTTC.

The V and J genes are TRBV21-1 and TRBJ1-6; the D call in the table, TRBD1, was not verified against the DNA. TRBV21-1 is a pseudogene locus. CDR3 length: 15 amino acids. The chain's CDR3 is CASSRGDRENSPLHF. CDR3 coding DNA: TGTGCCAGCAGCAGAGGAGACAGGGAAAATTCACCCCTCCACTTT.